The clone carrying this TCR beta chain came up many times. Its specificity is unknown. Germline values: CDR1 SEHNR, CDR2 FQNEAQ (reference sequence). The CDR3 has 17 amino acids. The junction had 13 bases not matched to a gene; V was cut back by 5 bases and J by 2 bases. The sample originates from a study of response to subunit inactivated influenza vaccine. Overall study findings and caveats: The authors suggested that few new T cells are recruited per seasonal influenza vaccination.

TCRdb used MiXCR to reprocess the RT-PCR reads, holding one entry per CDR3 protein. The sample records hundreds of thousands of distinct CDR3 sequences, about a sixth being singletons. The sequence came from a man in his fifties or sixties who received an inactivated influenza vaccine. The source material was PBMCs from blood, sampled 12 days after vaccination. The chain combines TRBV7-9 with TRBJ1-1; 8 bases are a match to TRBD1. The CDR3 DNA follows: TGTGCCAGCAGCCGGGACAGGAATTACGCCGTTAACACTGAAGCTTTCTTT. This sequence encodes CASSRDRNYAVNTEAFF.